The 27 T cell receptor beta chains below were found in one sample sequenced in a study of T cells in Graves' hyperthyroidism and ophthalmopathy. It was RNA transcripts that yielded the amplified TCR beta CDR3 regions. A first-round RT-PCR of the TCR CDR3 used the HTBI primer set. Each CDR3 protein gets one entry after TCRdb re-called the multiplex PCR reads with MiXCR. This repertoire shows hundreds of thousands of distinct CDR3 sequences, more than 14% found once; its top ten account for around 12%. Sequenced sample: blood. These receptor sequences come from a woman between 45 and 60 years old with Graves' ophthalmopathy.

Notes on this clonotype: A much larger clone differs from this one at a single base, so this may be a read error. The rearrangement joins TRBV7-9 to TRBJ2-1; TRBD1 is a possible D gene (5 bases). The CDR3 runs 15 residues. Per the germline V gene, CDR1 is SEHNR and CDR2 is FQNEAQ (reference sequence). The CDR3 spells CAGSRDSSSYNEQFF. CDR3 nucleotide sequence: TGTGCCGGCAGCCGCGACAGCAGCTCCTACAATGAGCAGTTCTTC.

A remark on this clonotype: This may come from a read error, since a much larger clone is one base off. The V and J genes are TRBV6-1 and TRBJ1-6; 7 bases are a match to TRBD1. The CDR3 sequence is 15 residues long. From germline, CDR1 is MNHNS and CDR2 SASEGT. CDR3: CASSFSTTGSSPPHF. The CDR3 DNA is TGTGCCAGCTCCTTCAGCACGACAGGGAGCTCACCCCCCCACTTT.

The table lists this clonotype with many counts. CDR3 amino acids: CASSIVQGLGELFF. The DNA for the CDR3 is TGTGCCAGTAGTATCGTACAGGGGCTCGGGGAGCTGTTTTTT. The chain joins TRBV19 to TRBJ2-2, with 7 bases lining up with TRBD1. Germline V gives CDR1 LNHDA, CDR2 SQIVND (reference sequence). The J segment lost 7 bases and the V segment lost 3 bases, leaving 5 bases of the junction unmatched. CDR3 size: 14 residues.

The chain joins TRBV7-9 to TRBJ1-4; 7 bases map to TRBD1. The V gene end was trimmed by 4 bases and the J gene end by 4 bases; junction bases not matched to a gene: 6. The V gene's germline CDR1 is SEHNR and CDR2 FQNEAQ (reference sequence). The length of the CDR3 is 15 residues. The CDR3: CASSSKGADNEKLFF. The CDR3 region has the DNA TGTGCCAGCAGCTCAAAGGGGGCGGATAATGAAAAACTGTTTTTT.

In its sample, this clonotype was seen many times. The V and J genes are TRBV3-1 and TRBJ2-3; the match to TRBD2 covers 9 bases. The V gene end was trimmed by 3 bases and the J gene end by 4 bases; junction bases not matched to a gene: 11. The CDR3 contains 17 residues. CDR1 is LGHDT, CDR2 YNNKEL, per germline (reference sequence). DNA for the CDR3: TGTGCCAGCAGCCATCGCATAGCGGGAGTCTCAGCAGATACGCAGTATTTT. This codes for CASSHRIAGVSADTQYF.

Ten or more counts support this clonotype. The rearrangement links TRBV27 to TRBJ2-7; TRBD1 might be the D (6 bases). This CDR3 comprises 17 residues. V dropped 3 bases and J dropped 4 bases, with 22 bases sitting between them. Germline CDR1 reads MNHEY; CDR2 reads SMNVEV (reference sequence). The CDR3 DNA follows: TGTGCCAGCAGTTTTATACACAGGGCCCAAAACGTGTACGAGCAGTACTTC. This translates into CASSFIHRAQNVYEQYF.

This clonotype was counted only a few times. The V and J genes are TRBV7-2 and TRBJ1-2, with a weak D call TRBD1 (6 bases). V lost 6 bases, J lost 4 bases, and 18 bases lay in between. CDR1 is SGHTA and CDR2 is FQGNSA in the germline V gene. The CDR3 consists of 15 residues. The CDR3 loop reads CASRRDTQRAYGYTF. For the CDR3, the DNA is TGTGCCAGCAGGCGGGACACCCAGAGGGCCTATGGCTACACCTTC.

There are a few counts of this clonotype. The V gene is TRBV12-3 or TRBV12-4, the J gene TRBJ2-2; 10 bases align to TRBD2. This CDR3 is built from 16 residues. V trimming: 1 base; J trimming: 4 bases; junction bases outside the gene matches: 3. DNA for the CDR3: TGTGCCAGCAGTTTAGTACTAGCGGGGATCACCGGGGAGCTGTTTTTT. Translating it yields CASSLVLAGITGELFF.

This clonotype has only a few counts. The CDR3 nucleotides read TGCAGTGCTAGGTCCTCAGGCAGGCCAATTTATGGCTACACCTTC. This translates into CSARSSGRPIYGYTF. The gene calls are TRBV20-1 and TRBJ1-2; D is ambiguous. CDR3 length equals 15 residues. Trimming cost V 3 bases and J 5 bases, with 19 bases left between them. The germline V gene has CDR1 DFQATT and CDR2 SNEGSKA (reference sequence).

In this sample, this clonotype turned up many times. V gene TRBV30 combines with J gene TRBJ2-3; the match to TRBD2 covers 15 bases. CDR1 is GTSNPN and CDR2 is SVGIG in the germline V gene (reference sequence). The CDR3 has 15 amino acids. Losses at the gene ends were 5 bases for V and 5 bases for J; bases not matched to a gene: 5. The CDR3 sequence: CAWAPGLAGGDTQYF. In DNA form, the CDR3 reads TGTGCCTGGGCGCCGGGACTAGCGGGAGGAGATACGCAGTATTTT.

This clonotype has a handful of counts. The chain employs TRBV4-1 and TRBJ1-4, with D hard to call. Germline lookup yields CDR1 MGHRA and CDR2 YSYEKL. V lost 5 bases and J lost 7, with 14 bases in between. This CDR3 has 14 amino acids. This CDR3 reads CASSKVGDPEKLFF. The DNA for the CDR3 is TGCGCCAGCAGCAAGGTCGGAGACCCTGAAAAACTGTTTTTT.

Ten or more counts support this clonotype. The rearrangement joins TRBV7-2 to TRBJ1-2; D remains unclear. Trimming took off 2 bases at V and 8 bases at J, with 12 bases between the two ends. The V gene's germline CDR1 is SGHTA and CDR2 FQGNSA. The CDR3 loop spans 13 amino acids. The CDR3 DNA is TGTGCCAGCAGCTTACGGGGAATTGAAGGCTACACCTTC. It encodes CASSLRGIEGYTF.

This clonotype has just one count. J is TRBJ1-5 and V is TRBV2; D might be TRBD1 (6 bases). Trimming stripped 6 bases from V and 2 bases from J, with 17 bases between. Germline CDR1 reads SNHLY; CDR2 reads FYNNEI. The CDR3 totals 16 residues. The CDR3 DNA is TGTGCCAGCAGGACTCCCGGGGGCGATGGCAATCAGCCCCAGCATTTT. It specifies CASRTPGGDGNQPQHF.

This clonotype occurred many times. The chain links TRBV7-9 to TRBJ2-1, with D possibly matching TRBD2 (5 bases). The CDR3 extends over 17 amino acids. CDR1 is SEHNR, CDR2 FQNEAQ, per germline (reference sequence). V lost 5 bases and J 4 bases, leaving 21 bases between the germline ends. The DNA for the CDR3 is TGTGCCAGCAGCGTACAGTTGCTAGCAGAGCTTTACAATGAGCAGTTCTTC. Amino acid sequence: CASSVQLLAELYNEQFF.

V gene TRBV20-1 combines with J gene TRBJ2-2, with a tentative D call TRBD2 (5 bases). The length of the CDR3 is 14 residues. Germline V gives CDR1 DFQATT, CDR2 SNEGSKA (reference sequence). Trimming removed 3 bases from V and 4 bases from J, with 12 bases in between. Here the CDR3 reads CSARAGRGTGELFF. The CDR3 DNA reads TGCAGTGCTAGGGCGGGTCGGGGCACCGGGGAGCTGTTTTTT.

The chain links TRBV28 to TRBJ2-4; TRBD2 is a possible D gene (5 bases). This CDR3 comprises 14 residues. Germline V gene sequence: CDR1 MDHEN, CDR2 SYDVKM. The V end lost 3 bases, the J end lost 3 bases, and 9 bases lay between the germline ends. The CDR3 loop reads CASSFERIKNIQYF. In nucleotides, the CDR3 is TGTGCCAGCAGTTTTGAGCGGATCAAAAACATTCAGTACTTC.

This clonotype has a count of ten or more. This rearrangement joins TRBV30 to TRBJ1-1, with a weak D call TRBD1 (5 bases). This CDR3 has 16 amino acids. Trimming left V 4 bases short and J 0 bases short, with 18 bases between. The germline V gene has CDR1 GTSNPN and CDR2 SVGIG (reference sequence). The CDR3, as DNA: TGTGCCTGGACCTCGGGGGGGAGTAAAGTGAACACTGAAGCTTTCTTT. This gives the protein CAWTSGGSKVNTEAFF.

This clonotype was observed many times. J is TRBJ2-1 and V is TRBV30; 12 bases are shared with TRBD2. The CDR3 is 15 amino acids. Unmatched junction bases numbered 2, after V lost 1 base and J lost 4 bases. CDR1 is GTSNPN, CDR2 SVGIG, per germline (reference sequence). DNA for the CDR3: TGTGCCTGGAGTGAACTAGCGGGAGGTTACAATGAGCAGTTCTTC. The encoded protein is CAWSELAGGYNEQFF.

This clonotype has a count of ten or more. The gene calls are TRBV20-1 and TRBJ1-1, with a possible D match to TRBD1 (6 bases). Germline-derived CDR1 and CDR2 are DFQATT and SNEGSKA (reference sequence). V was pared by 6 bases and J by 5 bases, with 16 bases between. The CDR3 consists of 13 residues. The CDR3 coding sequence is TGCAGTGCGCGTGGGGGGCAAAGAACTGAAGCTTTCTTT. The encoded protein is CSARGGQRTEAFF.

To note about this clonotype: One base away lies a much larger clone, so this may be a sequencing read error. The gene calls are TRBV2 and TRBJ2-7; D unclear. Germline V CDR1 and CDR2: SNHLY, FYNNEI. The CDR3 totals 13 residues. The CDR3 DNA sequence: TGTGCCAGCAGTGTTGGGCCCACCTACGAGAAGTACTTC. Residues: CASSVGPTYEKYF.

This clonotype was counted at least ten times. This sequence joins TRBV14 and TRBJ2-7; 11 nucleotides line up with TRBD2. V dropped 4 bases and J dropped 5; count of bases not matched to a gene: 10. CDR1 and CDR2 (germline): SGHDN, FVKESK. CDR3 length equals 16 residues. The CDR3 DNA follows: TGTGCCAGCAGCCCCCGACTAGCGGGACCCGCGCACGAGCAGTACTTC. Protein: CASSPRLAGPAHEQYF.

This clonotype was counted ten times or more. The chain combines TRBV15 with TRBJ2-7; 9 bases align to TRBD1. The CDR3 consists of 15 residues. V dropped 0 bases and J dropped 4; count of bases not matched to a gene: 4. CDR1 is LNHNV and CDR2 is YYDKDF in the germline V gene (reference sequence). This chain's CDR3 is CATSREGTGSYEQYF. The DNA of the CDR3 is TGTGCCACCAGCAGAGAGGGGACAGGGTCTTACGAGCAGTACTTC.

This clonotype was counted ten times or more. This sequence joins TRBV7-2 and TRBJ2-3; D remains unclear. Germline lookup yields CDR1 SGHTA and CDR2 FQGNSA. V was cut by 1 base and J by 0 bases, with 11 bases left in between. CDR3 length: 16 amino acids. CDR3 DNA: TGTGCCAGCAGCTTAGTAGGTCCTCCTAGCACAGATACGCAGTATTTT. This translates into CASSLVGPPSTDTQYF.

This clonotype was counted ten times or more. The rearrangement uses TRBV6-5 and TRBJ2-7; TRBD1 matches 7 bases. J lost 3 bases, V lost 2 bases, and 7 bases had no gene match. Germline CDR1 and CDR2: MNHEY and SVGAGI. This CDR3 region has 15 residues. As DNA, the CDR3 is TGTGCCAGCAGTTACGGGCCGGGACAGAACTACGAGCAGTACTTC. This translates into CASSYGPGQNYEQYF.

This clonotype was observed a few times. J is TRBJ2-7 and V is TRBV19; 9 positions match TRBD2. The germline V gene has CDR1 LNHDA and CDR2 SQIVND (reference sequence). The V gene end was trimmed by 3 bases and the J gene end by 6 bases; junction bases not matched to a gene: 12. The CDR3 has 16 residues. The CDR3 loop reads CASSILAGINLGEQYF. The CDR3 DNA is TGTGCCAGTAGTATCCTAGCGGGGATTAACCTTGGCGAGCAGTACTTC.

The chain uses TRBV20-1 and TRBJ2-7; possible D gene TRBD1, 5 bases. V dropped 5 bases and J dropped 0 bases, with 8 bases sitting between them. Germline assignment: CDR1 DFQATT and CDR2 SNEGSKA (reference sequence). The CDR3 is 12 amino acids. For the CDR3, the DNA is TGCAGTGCTCCAGGGTTCTCCTACGAGCAGTACTTC. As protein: CSAPGFSYEQYF.

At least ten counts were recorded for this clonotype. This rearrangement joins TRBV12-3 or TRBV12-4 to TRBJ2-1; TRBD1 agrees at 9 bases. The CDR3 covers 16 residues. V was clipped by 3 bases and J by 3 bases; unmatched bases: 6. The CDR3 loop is CASSFVRTGDYNEQFF. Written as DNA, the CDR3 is TGTGCCAGCAGTTTCGTTAGGACAGGGGACTACAATGAGCAGTTCTTC.